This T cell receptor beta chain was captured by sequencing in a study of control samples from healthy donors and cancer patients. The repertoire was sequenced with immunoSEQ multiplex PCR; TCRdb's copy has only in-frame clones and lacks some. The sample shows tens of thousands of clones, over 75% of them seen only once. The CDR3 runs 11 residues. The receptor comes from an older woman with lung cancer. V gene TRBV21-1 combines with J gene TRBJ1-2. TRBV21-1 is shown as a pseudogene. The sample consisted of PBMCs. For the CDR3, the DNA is TGTGCCAGCCAGCTTCTTCGTGGCTACACCTTC. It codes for CASQLLRGYTF.